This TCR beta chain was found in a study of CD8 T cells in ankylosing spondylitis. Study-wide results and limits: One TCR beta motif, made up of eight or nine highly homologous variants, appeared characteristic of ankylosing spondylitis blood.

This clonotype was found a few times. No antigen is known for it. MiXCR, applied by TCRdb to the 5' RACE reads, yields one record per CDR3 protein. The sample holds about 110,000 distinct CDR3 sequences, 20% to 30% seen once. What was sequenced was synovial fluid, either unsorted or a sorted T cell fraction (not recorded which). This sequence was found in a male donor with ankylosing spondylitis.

This chain's CDR3 is CASSLTPPDSGNTIYF. The CDR3 DNA reads as TGCGCCAGCAGCTTGACACCTCCCGACTCTGGAAACACCATATATTTT. The chain couples TRBV5-1 to TRBJ1-3; D gene unclear. This CDR3 is 16 amino acids long. V was pared by 1 base and J by 0 bases, with 11 bases between. Looked up from germline, CDR1 is SGHRS and CDR2 is YFSETQ.